Listed below are T cell receptor beta chains from one sample, sequenced in a study of blood T cell repertoires in COVID-19. Here immunoSEQ multiplex PCR was the method, and the copy in TCRdb shows in-frame clones only, minus some. The data show over 95,000 clones, 85% to 90% seen once. Sequencing was performed on peripheral blood. The receptors here all came from a woman aged 55 to 70 with COVID-19, enrolled during active disease. CDR3s leave out the opening cysteine and the closing phenylalanine or tryptophan. Fields, in order: V gene, clone size, J gene, CDR3 protein. Clone size, where shown, is once, few, many, or a class for clones that have expanded.

v_gene: TRBV9
abundance: -
j_gene: TRBJ2-2
CDR3aa: ASSPKGTVLTANTGELF

v_gene: TRBV7-2
abundance: once
j_gene: TRBJ1-2
CDR3aa: ASSRNRGNYGYT

v_gene: TRBV6-4
abundance: -
j_gene: TRBJ1-5
CDR3aa: ASHTRGSNQPQH

v_gene: TRBV3-1/TRBV3-2
abundance: -
j_gene: TRBJ2-7
CDR3aa: ASSGTSYEQY

v_gene: TRBV6-2/TRBV6-3
abundance: -
j_gene: TRBJ2-2
CDR3aa: ASSRMGAGNTGELF

v_gene: TRBV5-1
abundance: -
j_gene: TRBJ2-7
CDR3aa: ASSGAGGAFDEQY

v_gene: TRBV15
abundance: -
j_gene: TRBJ1-5
CDR3aa: ATSRDRGTGGGPQH

v_gene: TRBV7-3
abundance: once
j_gene: TRBJ2-1
CDR3aa: ASRNGQGSQF

v_gene: TRBV4-1
abundance: -
j_gene: TRBJ2-1
CDR3aa: ASSQDLAEQF

v_gene: TRBV7-8
abundance: -
j_gene: TRBJ2-7
CDR3aa: ASSLDRLGTDYYEQY

v_gene: TRBV20-1
abundance: -
j_gene: TRBJ1-1
CDR3aa: SATLGREAF

v_gene: TRBV6-6
abundance: -
j_gene: TRBJ1-4
CDR3aa: ASSTGSGGEKLF

v_gene: TRBV2
abundance: -
j_gene: TRBJ2-1
CDR3aa: ASSPRTSGGAHNEQF

v_gene: TRBV5-5
abundance: -
j_gene: TRBJ1-1
CDR3aa: ASSLAGTGLNTEAF

v_gene: TRBV5-1
abundance: -
j_gene: TRBJ2-3
CDR3aa: ASSHGTSGTDTQY

v_gene: TRBV18
abundance: -
j_gene: TRBJ2-7
CDR3aa: ASSLLQVGEQY

v_gene: TRBV5-6
abundance: -
j_gene: TRBJ1-1
CDR3aa: ASSLQGTIRAF

v_gene: TRBV6-5
abundance: -
j_gene: TRBJ1-2
CDR3aa: ASSYSVGHDGYT